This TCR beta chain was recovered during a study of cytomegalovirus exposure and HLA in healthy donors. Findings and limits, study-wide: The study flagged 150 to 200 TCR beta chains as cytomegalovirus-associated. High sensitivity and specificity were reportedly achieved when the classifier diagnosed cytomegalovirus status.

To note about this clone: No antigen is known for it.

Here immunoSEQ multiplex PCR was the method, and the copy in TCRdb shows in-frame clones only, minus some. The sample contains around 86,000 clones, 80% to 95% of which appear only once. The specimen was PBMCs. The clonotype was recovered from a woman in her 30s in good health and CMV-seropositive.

For the CDR3, the DNA is TGTGCCAGCAGCACAGGTCTAGCGGGAGCTCAAGAGACCCAGTACTTC. It encodes CASSTGLAGAQETQYF. The chain joins TRBV5-4 to TRBJ2-5; 10 bases are shared with TRBD2. The CDR3 sequence is 16 residues long. In germline, CDR1 is SGHNT, CDR2 YYREEE (reference sequence). Trimming at V came to 4 bases and at J to 2 bases, leaving 8 bases not matched to a gene.